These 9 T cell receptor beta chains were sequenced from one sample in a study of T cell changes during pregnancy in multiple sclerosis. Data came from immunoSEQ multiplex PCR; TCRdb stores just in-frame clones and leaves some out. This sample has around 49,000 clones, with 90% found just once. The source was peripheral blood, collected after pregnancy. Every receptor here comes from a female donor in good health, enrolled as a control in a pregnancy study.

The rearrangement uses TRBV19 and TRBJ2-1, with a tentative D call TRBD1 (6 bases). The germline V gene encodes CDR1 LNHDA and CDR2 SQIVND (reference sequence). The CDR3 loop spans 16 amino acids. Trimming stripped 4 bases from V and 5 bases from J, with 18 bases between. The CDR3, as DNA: TGTGCCAGTAGTAGTGGGGGCTGGGGAATCGACAATGAGCAGTTCTTC. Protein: CASSSGGWGIDNEQFF.

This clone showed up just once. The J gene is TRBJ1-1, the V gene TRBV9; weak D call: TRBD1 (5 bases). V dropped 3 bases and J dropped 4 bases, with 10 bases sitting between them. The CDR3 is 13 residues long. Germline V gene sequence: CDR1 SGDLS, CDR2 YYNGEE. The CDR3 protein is CASSAGGGTEAFF. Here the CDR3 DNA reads TGTGCCAGCAGCGCGGGGGGGGGCACTGAAGCTTTCTTT. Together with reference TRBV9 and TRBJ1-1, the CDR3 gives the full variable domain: DSGVTQTPKHLITATGQRVTLRCSPRSGDLSVYWYQQSLDQGLQFLIQYYNGEERAKGNILERFSAQQFPDLHSELNLSSLELGDSALYFCASSAGGGTEAFFGQGTRLTVV.

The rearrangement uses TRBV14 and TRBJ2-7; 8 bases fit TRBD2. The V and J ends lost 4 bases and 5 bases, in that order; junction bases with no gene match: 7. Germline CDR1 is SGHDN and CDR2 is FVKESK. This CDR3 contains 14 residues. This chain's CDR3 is CASSRAGEGDEQYF. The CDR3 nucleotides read TGTGCCAGCAGCCGAGCGGGAGAAGGCGACGAGCAGTACTTC. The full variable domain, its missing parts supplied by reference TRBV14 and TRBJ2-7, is EAGVTQFPSHSVIEKGQTVTLRCDPISGHDNLYWYRRVMGKEIKFLLHFVKESKQDESGMPNNRFLAERTGGTYSTLKVQPAELEDSGVYFCASSRAGEGDEQYFGPGTRLTVT.

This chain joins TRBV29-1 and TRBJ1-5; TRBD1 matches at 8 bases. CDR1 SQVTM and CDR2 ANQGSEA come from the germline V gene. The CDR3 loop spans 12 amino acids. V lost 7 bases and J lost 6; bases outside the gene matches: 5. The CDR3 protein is CSAQGAGQPQHF. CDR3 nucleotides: TGCAGCGCTCAGGGGGCCGGTCAGCCCCAGCATTTT.

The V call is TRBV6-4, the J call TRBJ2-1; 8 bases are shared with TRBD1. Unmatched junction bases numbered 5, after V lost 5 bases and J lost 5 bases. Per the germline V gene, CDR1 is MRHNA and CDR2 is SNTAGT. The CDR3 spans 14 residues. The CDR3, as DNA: TGTGCCAGCAGTCCGGGACAGGAACACAATGAGCAGTTCTTC. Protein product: CASSPGQEHNEQFF.

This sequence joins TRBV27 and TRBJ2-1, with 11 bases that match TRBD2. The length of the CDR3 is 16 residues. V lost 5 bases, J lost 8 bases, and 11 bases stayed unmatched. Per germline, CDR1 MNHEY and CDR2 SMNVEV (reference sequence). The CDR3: CASSDQTSGRNYEQFF. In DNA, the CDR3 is TGTGCCAGCAGTGACCAAACTAGCGGGAGAAATTATGAGCAGTTCTTC.

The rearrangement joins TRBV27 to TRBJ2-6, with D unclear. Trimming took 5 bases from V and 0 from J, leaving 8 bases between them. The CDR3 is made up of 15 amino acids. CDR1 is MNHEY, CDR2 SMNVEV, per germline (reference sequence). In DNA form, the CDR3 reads TGTGCCAGCAGTCCACTGAGCTCTGGGGCCAACGTCCTGACTTTC. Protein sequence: CASSPLSSGANVLTF. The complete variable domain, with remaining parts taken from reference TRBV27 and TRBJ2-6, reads EAQVTQNPRYLITVTGKKLTVTCSQNMNHEYMSWYRQDPGLGLRQIYYSMNVEVTDKGDVPEGYKVSRKEKRNFPLILESPSPNQTSLYFCASSPLSSGANVLTFGAGSRLTVL.

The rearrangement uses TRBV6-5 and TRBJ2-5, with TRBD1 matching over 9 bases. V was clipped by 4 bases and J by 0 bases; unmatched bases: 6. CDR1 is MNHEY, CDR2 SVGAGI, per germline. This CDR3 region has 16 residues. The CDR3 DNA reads TGTGCCAGCAGTTTAACCGGGACAGGGAACCAAGAGACCCAGTACTTC. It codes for CASSLTGTGNQETQYF.

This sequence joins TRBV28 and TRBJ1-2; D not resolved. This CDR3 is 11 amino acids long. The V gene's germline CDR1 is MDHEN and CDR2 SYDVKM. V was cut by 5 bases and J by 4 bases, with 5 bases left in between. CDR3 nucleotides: TGTGCCAGCAGTCCCTCCTATGGCTACACCTTC. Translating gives CASSPSYGYTF.